This section outlines one T cell receptor beta chain sequence together with its context. Its antigen is currently unknown. The sample is drawn from a study of post-analysis software for immune sequencing data. Study-wide results and limits: Roughly 5 TRBV segments were significantly more frequent in patients than in controls. TRBV5-6, TRBV5-1 and TRBV20-1 were among these segments.

TCR beta cDNA libraries had unique molecular identifiers. One entry per CDR3 protein results from TCRdb running MiXCR on the PCR reads. The table includes about 460,000 distinct CDR3 sequences, less than 45% detected once. V was cut by 1 base and J by 3 bases, with 7 bases left in between. The CDR3 covers 13 residues. Germline assignment: CDR1 DFQATT and CDR2 SNEGSKA (reference sequence). This sequence originates from a girl aged 5-17 years with multiple sclerosis. The sequencing sample was made of blood. This sequence joins TRBV20-1 and TRBJ2-1; the D is unclear. CDR3 in DNA: TGCAGTGCTAGAGTGGTCCTCTACAATGAGCAGTTCTTC. As protein: CSARVVLYNEQFF.